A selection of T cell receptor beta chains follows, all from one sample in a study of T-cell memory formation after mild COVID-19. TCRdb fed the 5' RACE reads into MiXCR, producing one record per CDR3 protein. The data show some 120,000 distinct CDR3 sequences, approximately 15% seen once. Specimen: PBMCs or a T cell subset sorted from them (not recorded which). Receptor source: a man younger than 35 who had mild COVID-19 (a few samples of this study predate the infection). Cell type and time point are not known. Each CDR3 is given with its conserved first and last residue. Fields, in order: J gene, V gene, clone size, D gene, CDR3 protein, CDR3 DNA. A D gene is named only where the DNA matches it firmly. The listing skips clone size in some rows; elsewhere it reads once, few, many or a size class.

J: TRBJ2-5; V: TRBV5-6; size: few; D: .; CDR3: CASSLDRQEETQYF; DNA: TGTGCCAGCAGCTTGGACCGACAGGAAGAGACCCAGTACTTC
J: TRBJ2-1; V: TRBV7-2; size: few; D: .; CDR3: CASRRIANEQFF; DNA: TGTGCCAGCAGGAGAATAGCCAATGAGCAGTTCTTC
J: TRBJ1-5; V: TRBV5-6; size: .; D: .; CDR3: CASSLWVFPQPQHF; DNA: TGTGCCAGCAGCCTGTGGGTTTTCCCTCAGCCCCAGCATTTT
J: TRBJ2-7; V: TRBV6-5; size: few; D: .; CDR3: CASSSPWDGTYEQYF; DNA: TGTGCCAGCAGTTCCCCCTGGGACGGTACCTACGAGCAGTACTTC
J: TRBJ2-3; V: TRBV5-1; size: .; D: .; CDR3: CASSLQSPTDTQYF; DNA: TGCGCCAGCAGCTTGCAGAGTCCCACAGATACGCAGTATTTT
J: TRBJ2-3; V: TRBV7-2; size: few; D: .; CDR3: CASSPRLVLNTDTQYF; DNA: TGTGCCAGCAGCCCCAGACTAGTTCTCAACACAGATACGCAGTATTTT
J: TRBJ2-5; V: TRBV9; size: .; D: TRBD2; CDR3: CASSANTGLAGETQYF; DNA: TGTGCCAGCAGCGCTAACACCGGACTAGCGGGGGAGACCCAGTACTTC
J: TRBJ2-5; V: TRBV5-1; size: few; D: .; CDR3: CASSYRQKETQYF; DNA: TGCGCCAGCAGCTACCGACAGAAAGAGACCCAGTACTTC
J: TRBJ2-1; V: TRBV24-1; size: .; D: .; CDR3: CATSVTIGEGSFASYNEQFF; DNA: TGTGCCACCAGTGTCACAATTGGAGAGGGGTCCTTCGCTTCCTACAATGAGCAGTTCTTC
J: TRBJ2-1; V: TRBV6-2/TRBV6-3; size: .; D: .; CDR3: CASNPSETYNEQFF; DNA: TGTGCCAGCAACCCAAGTGAGACCTACAATGAGCAGTTCTTC
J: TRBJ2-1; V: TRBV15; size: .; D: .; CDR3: CATRARRRNEQFF; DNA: TGTGCCACCCGGGCTCGACGTAGGAATGAGCAGTTCTTC
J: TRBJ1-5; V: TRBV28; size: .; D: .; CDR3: CASTQGTQPQHF; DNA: TGTGCCAGCACGCAGGGTACCCAGCCCCAGCATTTT
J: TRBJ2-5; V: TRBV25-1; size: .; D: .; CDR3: CASSVEETQYF; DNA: TGTGCCAGCAGCGTCGAAGAGACCCAGTACTTC
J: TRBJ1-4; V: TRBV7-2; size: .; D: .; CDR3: CASSPGYTNEKLFF; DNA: TGTGCCAGCAGCCCAGGGTACACTAATGAAAAACTGTTTTTT
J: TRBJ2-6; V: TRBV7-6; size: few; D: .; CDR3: CASRTTGFGNVLTF; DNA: TGTGCCAGCAGGACGACTGGGTTTGGCAACGTCCTGACTTTC
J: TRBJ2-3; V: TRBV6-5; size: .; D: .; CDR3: CASSPNSDTQYF; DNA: TGTGCCAGCAGTCCTAATTCAGATACGCAGTATTTT
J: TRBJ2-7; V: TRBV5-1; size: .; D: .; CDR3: CASSLSGEESYEQYF; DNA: TGCGCCAGCAGCTTGAGTGGGGAGGAGTCCTACGAGCAGTACTTC
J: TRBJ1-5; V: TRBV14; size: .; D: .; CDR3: CASSRLGASQPQHF; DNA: TGTGCCAGCAGCCGTCTGGGGGCGAGTCAGCCCCAGCATTTT
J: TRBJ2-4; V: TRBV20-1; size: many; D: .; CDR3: CSARDWTRKNIQYF; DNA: TGCAGTGCTAGAGATTGGACCAGGAAAAACATTCAGTACTTC
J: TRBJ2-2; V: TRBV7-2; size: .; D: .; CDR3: CASSLSVGVTGELFF; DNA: TGTGCCAGCAGCTTATCGGTAGGAGTCACCGGGGAGCTGTTTTTT
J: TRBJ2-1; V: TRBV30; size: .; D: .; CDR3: CASLWRTSYNEQFF; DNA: TGTGCCTCCCTTTGGAGGACATCCTACAATGAGCAGTTCTTC
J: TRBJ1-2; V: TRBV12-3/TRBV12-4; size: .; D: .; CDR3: CASSFGWTGTF; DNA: TGTGCCAGCAGTTTTGGATGGACGGGCACCTTC
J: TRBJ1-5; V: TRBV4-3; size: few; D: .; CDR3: CASSQDARGGSNQPQHF; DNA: TGCGCCAGCAGCCAAGACGCGCGGGGGGGTAGCAATCAGCCCCAGCATTTT
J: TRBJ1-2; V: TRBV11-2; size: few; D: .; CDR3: CASTTYRSGYTF; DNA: TGTGCCAGCACGACATATAGGAGCGGCTACACCTTC
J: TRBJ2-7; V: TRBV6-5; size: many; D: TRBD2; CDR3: CASTPTVAGDSSYEQYF; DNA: TGTGCCAGCACCCCCACCGTGGCGGGAGATTCCTCCTACGAGCAGTACTTC
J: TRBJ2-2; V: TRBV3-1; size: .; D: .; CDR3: CASSQQTGELFF; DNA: TGTGCCAGCAGCCAACAGACAGGGGAGCTGTTTTTT
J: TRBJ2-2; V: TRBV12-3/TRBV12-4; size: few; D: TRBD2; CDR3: CASRLAVGELFF; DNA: TGTGCCAGCAGGCTAGCGGTCGGGGAGCTGTTTTTT
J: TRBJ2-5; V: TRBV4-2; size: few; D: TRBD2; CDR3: CASSLIAGGSKETQYF; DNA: TGTGCCAGCAGCCTGATAGCGGGGGGATCCAAAGAGACCCAGTACTTC
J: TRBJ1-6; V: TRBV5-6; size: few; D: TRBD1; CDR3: CASSEQGTYNSPLHF; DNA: TGTGCCAGCAGCGAACAGGGGACCTATAATTCACCCCTCCACTTT
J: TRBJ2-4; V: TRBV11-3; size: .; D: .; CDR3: CASSFGFPNIQYF; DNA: TGTGCCAGCAGCTTCGGCTTCCCGAACATTCAGTACTTC
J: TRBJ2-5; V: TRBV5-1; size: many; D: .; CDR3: CASRSGTEQETQYF; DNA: TGCGCCAGCAGATCCGGGACGGAACAAGAGACCCAGTACTTC
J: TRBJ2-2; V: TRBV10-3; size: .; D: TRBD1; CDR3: CAISLGQGTGELFF; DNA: TGTGCCATCAGCCTGGGACAGGGGACCGGGGAGCTGTTTTTT
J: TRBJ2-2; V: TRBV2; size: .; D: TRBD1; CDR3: CASRDRDRSTGELFF; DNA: TGTGCCAGCAGGGACCGGGACAGATCCACCGGGGAGCTGTTTTTT
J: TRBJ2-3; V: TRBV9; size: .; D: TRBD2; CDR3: CASSVDRGSGGADTQYF; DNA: TGTGCCAGCAGCGTAGACAGAGGGAGCGGGGGTGCAGATACGCAGTATTTT
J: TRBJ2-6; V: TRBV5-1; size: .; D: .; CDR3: CASVDSSGANVLTF; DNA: TGCGCCAGCGTCGACTCGTCTGGGGCCAACGTCCTGACTTTC
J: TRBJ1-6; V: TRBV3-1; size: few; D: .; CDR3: CASSPRQGSNSPLHF; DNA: TGTGCCAGCAGCCCCCGCCAGGGCAGTAATTCACCCCTCCACTTT
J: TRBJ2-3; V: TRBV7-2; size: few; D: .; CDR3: CASSLGGRVTDTQYF; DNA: TGTGCCAGCAGCTTGGGGGGCAGGGTGACAGATACGCAGTATTTT
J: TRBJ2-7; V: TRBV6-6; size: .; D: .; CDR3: CASSGSSEQYF; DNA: TGTGCCAGCAGTGGTTCCAGCGAGCAGTACTTC
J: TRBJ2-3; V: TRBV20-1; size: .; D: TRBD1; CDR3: CSAGDRTDTQYF; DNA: TGCAGTGCTGGGGACAGGACAGATACGCAGTATTTT
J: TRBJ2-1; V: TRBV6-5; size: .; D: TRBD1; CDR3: CASKGQGAHEQFF; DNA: TGTGCCAGCAAAGGACAGGGGGCGCATGAGCAGTTCTTC
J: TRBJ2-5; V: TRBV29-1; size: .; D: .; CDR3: CSVESGSQETQYF; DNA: TGCAGCGTTGAGTCAGGGTCACAAGAGACCCAGTACTTC
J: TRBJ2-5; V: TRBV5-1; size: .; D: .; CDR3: CASSFWDGETQYF; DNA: TGCGCCAGCAGCTTTTGGGACGGAGAGACCCAGTACTTC
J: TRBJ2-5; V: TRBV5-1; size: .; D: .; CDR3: CASSWGLQETQYF; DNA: TGCGCCAGCAGCTGGGGGCTCCAAGAGACCCAGTACTTC
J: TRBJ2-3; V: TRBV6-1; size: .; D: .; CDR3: CASSEAYRVTADTQYF; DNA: TGTGCCAGCAGTGAAGCCTACAGGGTCACCGCAGATACGCAGTATTTT
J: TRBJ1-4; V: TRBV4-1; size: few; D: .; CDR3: CASSRGWTPNEKLFF; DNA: TGCGCCAGCAGCCGCGGATGGACTCCTAATGAAAAACTGTTTTTT